Shown below are 16 T cell receptor beta chains from a single sample sequenced in a study of CD8 T cells in ankylosing spondylitis. General study points: Characteristic of ankylosing spondylitis blood, it appeared, was a TCR beta motif comprising several highly homologous variants.

TCRdb processed the 5' RACE reads anew with MiXCR; each CDR3 protein has one entry. Among around 440,000 distinct CDR3 sequences, approximately 17% were seen once, and the ten largest hold approximately 0.97%. These receptors' targets are unknown. Sequencing was performed on blood, either unsorted or a sorted T cell fraction (not recorded which). Receptors originate from a male donor with ankylosing spondylitis.

The chain is built from TRBV19 and TRBJ1-1, with D possibly being TRBD1 (6 bases). Germline V CDR1 and CDR2: LNHDA, SQIVND (reference sequence). The CDR3 spans 14 residues. The V gene lost 6 bases and the J gene lost 0 bases, with 11 bases spanning the gap. The CDR3 DNA is TGTGCCAGTAGGCGACAGGAGTTGAACACTGAAGCTTTCTTT. Amino acids: CASRRQELNTEAFF.

A few counts support this clonotype. V and J are TRBV20-1 and TRBJ2-5; 11 bases are shared with TRBD2. The CDR3 covers 12 residues. Germline CDR1 DFQATT, CDR2 SNEGSKA (reference sequence). The CDR3 loop is CTSGRNQETQYF. The CDR3 DNA sequence: TGCACTAGCGGGAGGAACCAAGAGACCCAGTACTTC.

The chain has TRBV16 and TRBJ1-6; the match to TRBD1 covers 7 bases. The trim removed 1 base at V and 0 bases at J, leaving 3 bases unmatched. Looked up from germline, CDR1 is KGHSY and CDR2 is FQNENV. The CDR3 runs to 17 residues. The CDR3 here is CASSQWGDSSYNSPLHF. The CDR3 region has the DNA TGTGCCAGCAGCCAATGGGGGGACAGCTCCTATAATTCACCCCTCCACTTT.

This clonotype was observed at least ten times. The genes are TRBV29-1 and TRBJ2-5; 8 nucleotides agree with TRBD1. The CDR3 extends over 14 amino acids. V trimming: 7 bases; J trimming: 1 base; junction bases outside the gene matches: 8. Germline V lookup: CDR1 SQVTM, CDR2 ANQGSEA. The CDR3 loop reads CSANRDRSQETQYF. The CDR3 DNA follows: TGCAGCGCAAACCGGGACAGGAGCCAAGAGACCCAGTACTTC.

This clonotype has a count of ten or more. The chain has TRBV27 and TRBJ1-5; TRBD1 might be the D (6 bases). CDR3 length: 14 residues. CDR1 MNHEY and CDR2 SMNVEV come from the germline V gene (reference sequence). Between the trimmed V and J ends, which lost 6 bases and 6 bases, there was a span of 15 bases. The CDR3 reads CASSEGGTSQPQHF. CDR3 sequence (DNA): TGTGCCAGCAGCGAGGGGGGCACCAGTCAGCCCCAGCATTTT.

This clonotype was seen only a few times. This sequence joins TRBV28 and TRBJ2-1; TRBD2 might be the D (6 bases). The CDR3 contains 12 residues. The germline V and J ends were trimmed by 5 bases and 9 bases, with 11 bases remaining between them. Germline assignment: CDR1 MDHEN and CDR2 SYDVKM. CDR3 sequence: CASSKQEGEQFF. DNA of the CDR3: TGTGCCAGCAGTAAACAGGAGGGTGAGCAGTTCTTC.

This clonotype has just a few counts. This chain joins TRBV6-2 or TRBV6-3 and TRBJ1-1; no firm D call. CDR1 and CDR2 from the germline V gene are MNHEY and SVGEGT. This CDR3 has 12 amino acids. V shed 7 bases and J shed 7 bases, with 13 bases lying between them. The CDR3 sequence: CASTPVEGEAFF. CDR3 DNA sequence: TGTGCCAGCACCCCGGTGGAAGGTGAAGCTTTCTTT.

This clonotype was observed a handful of times. This chain links TRBV5-1 with TRBJ2-5, with 7 bases aligning to TRBD2. Germline-derived CDR1 and CDR2 are SGHRS and YFSETQ. V gave up 5 bases and J gave up 5 bases; unmatched junction bases: 9. This CDR3 comprises 14 residues. The CDR3 sequence is CASSSTSSWETQYF. The DNA of the CDR3 is TGCGCCAGCAGTTCGACTAGCAGCTGGGAGACCCAGTACTTC.

In the case of this clonotype: One end of the junction fails to match germline, which may point to a read error. The V call is TRBV24-1, the J call TRBJ2-3; TRBD2 matches 7 bases. CDR1 and CDR2 from the germline V gene are KGHDR and SFDVKD. The CDR3 contains 16 residues. As DNA, the CDR3 is TGTGCCACCAGTGATCGCCGCGGAAACGAGCGGGATATGCAGTATTTT. It is translated as CATSDRRGNERDMQYF.

In its sample, this clonotype was seen a few times. V usage is TRBV20-1 and J usage is TRBJ1-2; D gene uncertain. Germline assignment: CDR1 DFQATT and CDR2 SNEGSKA (reference sequence). V lost 2 bases and J lost 6, with 13 bases in between. This CDR3 spans 13 amino acids. CDR3 residues: CSARFGRQDGYTF. The DNA for the CDR3 is TGCAGTGCTAGATTCGGCAGACAAGATGGCTACACCTTC.

Only a few counts were recorded for this clonotype. The chain employs TRBV9 and TRBJ2-3; the D is unclear. Germline V gives CDR1 SGDLS, CDR2 YYNGEE. The CDR3 runs to 15 residues. V shed 3 bases and J shed 0 bases, with 11 bases lying between them. The CDR3 coding sequence is TGTGCCAGCAGCGCCCGGTTGGGGAGCACAGATACGCAGTATTTT. Translation gives CASSARLGSTDTQYF.

V is TRBV20-1 and J is TRBJ2-7; possibly TRBD1 for D (6 bases). The V and J ends lost 4 bases and 0 bases respectively, with 13 bases between them. The length of the CDR3 is 14 residues. CDR1 is DFQATT, CDR2 SNEGSKA, per germline (reference sequence). The DNA for the CDR3 is TGCAGTGCTATACGGGACACCAGCTCCTACGAGCAGTACTTC. Translating it yields CSAIRDTSSYEQYF.

This clonotype was recorded a few times. This sequence joins TRBV7-2 and TRBJ2-1; 8 nucleotides match TRBD1. The length of the CDR3 is 16 residues. V was pared by 5 bases and J by 10 bases, with 16 bases of the junction left unmatched. Looked up from germline, CDR1 is SGHTA and CDR2 is FQGNSA. The CDR3 sequence: CASSPVGQVSTYEQFF. CDR3 DNA sequence: TGTGCCAGCAGCCCGGTGGGACAGGTCTCCACGTACGAGCAGTTCTTC. Based on the CDR3 plus reference TRBV7-2 and TRBJ2-1, the full variable domain is GAGVSQSPSNKVTEKGKDVELRCDPISGHTALYWYRQSLGQGLEFLIYFQGNSAPDKSGLPSDRFSAERTGGSVSTLTIQRTQQEDSAVYLCASSPVGQVSTYEQFFGPGTRLTVL.

This clonotype was counted a few times. The genes are TRBV27 and TRBJ1-2, with TRBD1 matching 9 bases. V gave up 4 bases and J gave up 4 bases; unmatched junction bases: 7. Germline V gene data show CDR1 as MNHEY and CDR2 as SMNVEV (reference sequence). The CDR3 is 15 amino acids. CDR3 DNA: TGTGCCAGCAGTTCGCCGGGACAGGGATTCTATGGCTACACCTTC. This encodes CASSSPGQGFYGYTF.

The rearrangement uses TRBV6-5 and TRBJ2-7, with D tentatively TRBD1 (6 bases). The CDR3 has 17 amino acids. Germline lookup yields CDR1 MNHEY and CDR2 SVGAGI. V was pared by 2 bases and J by 3 bases, with 20 bases between. The DNA for the CDR3 is TGTGCCAGCAGTTACAACCTCCAATTCCGGGACAACTACGAGCAGTACTTC. Protein sequence: CASSYNLQFRDNYEQYF.

The chain is built from TRBV6-1 and TRBJ1-1, with 11 bases lining up with TRBD1. The CDR3 covers 13 residues. V lost 6 bases to trimming and J lost 6 bases; unmatched junction nucleotides: 3. Germline CDR1 and CDR2: MNHNS and SASEGT. CDR3: CASRLGQGAEAFF. The CDR3 nucleotides read TGTGCCAGCAGACTGGGACAGGGGGCTGAAGCTTTCTTT.